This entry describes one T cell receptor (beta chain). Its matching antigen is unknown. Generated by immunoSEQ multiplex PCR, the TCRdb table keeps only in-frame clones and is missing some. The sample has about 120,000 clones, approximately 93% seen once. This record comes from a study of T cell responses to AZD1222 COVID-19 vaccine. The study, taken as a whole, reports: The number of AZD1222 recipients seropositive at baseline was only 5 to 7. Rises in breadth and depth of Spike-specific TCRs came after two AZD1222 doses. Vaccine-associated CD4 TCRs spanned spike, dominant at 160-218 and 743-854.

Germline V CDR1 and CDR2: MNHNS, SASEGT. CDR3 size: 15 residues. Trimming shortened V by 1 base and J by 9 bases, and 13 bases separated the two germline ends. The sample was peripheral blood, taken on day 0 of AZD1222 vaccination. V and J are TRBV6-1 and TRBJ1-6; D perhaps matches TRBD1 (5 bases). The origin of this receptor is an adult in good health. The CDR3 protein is CASSEGAGWISPLHF. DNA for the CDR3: TGTGCCAGCAGTGAAGGGGCAGGGTGGATTTCACCCCTCCACTTT.